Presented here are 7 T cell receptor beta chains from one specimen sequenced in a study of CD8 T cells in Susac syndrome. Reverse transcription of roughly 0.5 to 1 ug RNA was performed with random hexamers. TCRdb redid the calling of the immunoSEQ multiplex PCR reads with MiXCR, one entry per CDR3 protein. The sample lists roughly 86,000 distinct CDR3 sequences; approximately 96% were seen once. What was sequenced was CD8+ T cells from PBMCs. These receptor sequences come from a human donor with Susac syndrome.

DNA for the CDR3: TGTGCCAGCAGCCTCCCCAGGGGGCAGGGCGGGGAGCTGTTTTTT. This translates into CASSLPRGQGGELFF. The V gene is TRBV5-4, the J gene TRBJ2-2, with 8 bases lining up with TRBD1. V was pared by 4 bases and J by 7 bases, with 9 bases of the junction left unmatched. The germline V gene encodes CDR1 SGHNT and CDR2 YYREEE (reference sequence). The CDR3 runs 15 residues.

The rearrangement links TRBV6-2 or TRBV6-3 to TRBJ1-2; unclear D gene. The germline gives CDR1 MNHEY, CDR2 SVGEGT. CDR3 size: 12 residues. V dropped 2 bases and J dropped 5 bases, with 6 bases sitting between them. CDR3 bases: TGTGCCAGCAGTTACGCGGGGTATGGCTACACCTTC. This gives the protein CASSYAGYGYTF.

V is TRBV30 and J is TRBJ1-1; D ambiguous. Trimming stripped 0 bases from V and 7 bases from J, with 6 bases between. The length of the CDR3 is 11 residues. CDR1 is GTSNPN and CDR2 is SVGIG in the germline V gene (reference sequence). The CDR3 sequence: CAWSVGHEAFF. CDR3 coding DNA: TGTGCCTGGAGTGTAGGGCATGAAGCTTTCTTT.

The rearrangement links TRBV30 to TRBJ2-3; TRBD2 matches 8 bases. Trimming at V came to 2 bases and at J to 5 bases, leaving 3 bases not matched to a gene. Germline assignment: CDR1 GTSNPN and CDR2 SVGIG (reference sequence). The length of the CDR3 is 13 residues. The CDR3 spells CAWSNGREDTQYF. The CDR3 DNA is TGTGCCTGGAGTAACGGGAGGGAAGATACGCAGTATTTT.

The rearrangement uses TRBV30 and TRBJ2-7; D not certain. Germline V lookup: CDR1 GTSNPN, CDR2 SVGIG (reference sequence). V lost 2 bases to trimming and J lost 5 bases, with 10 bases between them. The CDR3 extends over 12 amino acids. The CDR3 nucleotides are TGTGCCTGGAGTCCCCCTGGGAACGAGCAGTACTTC. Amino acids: CAWSPPGNEQYF.

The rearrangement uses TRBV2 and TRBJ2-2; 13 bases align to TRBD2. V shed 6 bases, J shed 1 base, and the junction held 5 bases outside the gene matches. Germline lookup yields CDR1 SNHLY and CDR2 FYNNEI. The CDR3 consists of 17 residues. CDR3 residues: CASSFGLAGENTGELFF. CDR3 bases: TGTGCCAGCAGCTTTGGACTAGCGGGGGAGAACACCGGGGAGCTGTTTTTT.

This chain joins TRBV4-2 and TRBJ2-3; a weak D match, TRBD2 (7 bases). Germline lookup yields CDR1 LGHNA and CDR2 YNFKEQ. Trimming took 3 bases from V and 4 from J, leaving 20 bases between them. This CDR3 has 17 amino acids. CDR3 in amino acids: CASSHLIGQGRADTQYF. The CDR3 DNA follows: TGTGCCAGCAGCCATCTCATCGGGCAGGGGAGGGCAGATACGCAGTATTTT.